Sequencing of this T cell receptor beta chain was carried out in a study of cytomegalovirus exposure and HLA in healthy donors (dated by TCRdb to 2015 to 2018). In terms of the full investigation: An earlier analysis of some 550 of the donors reported more than 250 Gb of sequence data and 120 million or so unique TCR beta sequences from about 200 million T cells. Donor age, sex, ethnicity and CMV serostatus were compiled alongside the repertoire data. To predict cytomegalovirus infection status, the study brought together high-throughput TCR immunosequencing, statistical association of individual TCRs with disease status, and machine learning. The study profiled the T cell repertoires of 666 subjects by immunosequencing and related them to cytomegalovirus serostatus. In a later analysis, previously published TCR beta repertoires from some 640 donors were re-analyzed and high-resolution HLA genotyping was added so that TCR occurrence patterns could be studied. Among a few hundred genotyped donors of the cohort, an average of approximately 230,000 unique TCR beta nucleotide sequences were sequenced per donor, 15% to 20% of them non-productive. The aim of the study was to test whether cataloging public T cell receptors could identify signatures of past pathogen exposure. A separate validation cohort of approximately 120 different subjects was used in addition to the approximately 700-subject first cohort. Every repertoire in the discovery cohort had been generated on one and the same sequencing platform. Typing coverage varied by locus: about 620-630 donors for A, B, C, DRB1 and DQB1; approximately 500 for DQA1; over 600 for DPA1; around 490 for DPB1. Of the roughly 400 genotyped donors, around 81% fell in the genetic ancestry cluster associated with self-reported Caucasian donors. A handful of DR-DQ haplotypes were treated as single units for association and clustering because of strong linkage in the cohort. In a later genetic analysis, genome-wide SNP genotypes for about 65% of the 666 donors were used, and that subset was treated as a discovery cohort. An early release covering more than 500 HLA-typed donors comprised around 300 gigabases of sequencing data and about 90 million unique TCR sequences. Both class I and class II loci were covered by HLA typing, at four-digit resolution. In the later analysis, no new phenotypic data were used to find candidate immune exposures; instead, reliance was placed on TCR beta sequences and their occurrence across donors. An earlier analysis of approximately 640 of the donors applied high-throughput TCR beta sequencing to assess whether each TCR beta V gene segment acted as functional or pseudogenic. The research as a whole found: Compared with equally common non-associated chains, HLA-associated TCR beta chains in a later analysis were more clonally expanded and had lower generation probabilities. The classifier was reported to diagnose cytomegalovirus status with high specificity and sensitivity in both the original and validation cohorts. Immune exposure information for the cohort was limited to CMV serostatus. Specific HLA alleles were associated with over 15,000 TCR beta sequences at a false discovery rate of 0.05 in a later analysis. Correlated functional status among segregating V segments might be attributable to linkage disequilibrium, but an unknown experimental factor could not be ruled out. In a later analysis, the rate of TCR association differed among HLA loci, with DRB1 alleles having the most associated TCRs and HLA-C alleles having the fewest. Over 15 rarely observed V segments, including chromosome 9 orphons, were excluded from the earlier analysis of several hundred of the donors because counts were too low. In a later genetic analysis, a missense DCLRE1C variant was associated with V-gene and J-gene trimming of TCR beta chains, and the association was replicated in an independent cohort. Assigning TCR associations to individual alleles was difficult when HLA alleles, especially DR and DQ, strongly co-occurred. Because HLA typing was missing for some donors at each locus, association tests included only the typed subset. Across donors, most TCR sequences were observed very rarely, whereas some public TCRs were present in many individuals. Because the 87-base-pair reads could not distinguish some IMGT-functional V segments, including TRBV6-2 and TRBV6-3, those segments were excluded. The study gave a list of 150 to 200 TCR beta chains associated with cytomegalovirus. According to a later genetic analysis, donors in an Asian-associated ancestry cluster had fewer N-insertions in productive TCRs than the approximately 650-donor mean. In a later analysis, several top co-occurrence clusters were reported to appear linked to parvovirus B19, influenza, CMV and Epstein-Barr virus. A further reported finding was that TCR beta sequences accurately predicted the HLA-A and HLA-B alleles for most subjects in the first cohort. The authors suggested that the approach could potentially be generalized to other disease states and immunological phenotypes. The cohort was sequenced for TCR beta chains only, and without alpha or paired-chain data the features that could be detected were limited. A cluster of highly shared sequence variants was judged likely to represent a technical artifact of the sequencing pipeline. Roughly uniform sequencing depth across donors was assumed in presence/absence analyses, although this assumption may not hold. An earlier analysis of around 600 of the donors showed that most TCR beta V segments appeared in productive rearrangements either about 87% or about 30% of the time, which broadly matched IMGT annotations. Three of the identified cytomegalovirus-associated TCR beta chains were confirmed in vitro to be specific for cytomegalovirus antigens. Most CMV-associated TCR beta chains appeared to be HLA-restricted in a later analysis, and the HLA associations seemed to be driven largely by CMV exposure.

Clipping removes 7 bases from V and 2 bases from J, with 11 as the unmatched junction base count. Spanning cysteine to phenylalanine, the CDR3 consists of 15 amino acids. Just the 45-base CDR3 DNA is kept, in frame starting at base 1. CDR1 and CDR2 are drawn from the germline V gene: ENHRY, SYGVKD. The cohort consisted of 670 or so healthy bone marrow donors. At the time of sampling, every cohort member was nominally healthy, though immune exposures that went unrecorded were likely present. The donor was CMV seronegative and was included in the group of 352 seronegative cohort members. A peripheral blood sample was collected from each donor, and TCR beta sequencing was performed on peripheral blood mononuclear cells. Genomic DNA extraction from the blood cell samples was performed with the Qiagen DNeasy Blood Extraction Kit. The library was produced with the immunoSEQ multiplex PCR assay. A mixture of 60 forward primers for TCR Vbeta segments and 13 reverse primers for TCR Jbeta segments was used in the multiplex PCR. The CDR3 region of rearranged TCR beta genes was amplified from genomic DNA by a multiplex PCR assay. On the Illumina HiSeq System, the amplified TCR beta libraries were sequenced as 87-base-pair reads. From the authors' description of their analysis: In a later analysis, about 80 million unique TCR beta chains were counted across the 650 to 750 repertoires, and roughly 11 million of these chains were shared by at least two donors. To remove PCR and sequencing errors, raw reads were error-corrected and collapsed into unique sequences using a nearest-neighbor algorithm that merged closely related sequences. To assign V, D and J gene segments, CDR3 sequences were aligned to IMGT reference sequences. For a sequence to be retained, a match of at least six nucleotides to both a V gene segment and a J gene segment was required. Rearrangements were classified as productive when the CDR3 lacked stop codons and remained in frame with V and J, and all other rearrangements were classified as non-productive. Following IMGT convention, CDR3 was defined as the stretch from the second conserved V-encoded cysteine up to the conserved J-encoded phenylalanine. The earlier analysis of 500 to 600 of the donors excluded sequences that lacked an unambiguous match to a single V gene segment. In an earlier analysis of approximately 610 of the donors, V segments were called functional above 56.7% productive rearrangements and were called segregating when the between-donor standard deviation exceeded 5%. To diagnose cytomegalovirus status from the catalog of TCR beta chain sequences, a statistical classification framework was built. In a later analysis, TCR nucleotide sequences were compared against IMGT/GENE-DB human TR gene sequences so that V and J genes could be assigned. Using the TCRdist pipeline, a later analysis assigned CDR3 sequences along with most-parsimonious VDJ recombination scenarios. In a later analysis, each TCR beta chain was defined by its CDR3 amino acid sequence together with its V-gene family, and reads lacking a unique V-gene family were excluded. As a way to deal with suspected cross-contamination and a sequencing artifact, a later analysis dropped nearly 600 nucleotide sequences that were highly shared and had low generation probability. In a later analysis, a clonal expansion index was calculated for each public chain from normalized within-repertoire ranks of inferred template counts. In a later analysis, generation probabilities were computed with a VDJ recombination model fitted to out-of-frame rearrangements, and the resulting probabilities were checked against IGoR. Hypergeometric tests were used in a later analysis to score TCR-TCR, TCR-HLA and TCR-CMV co-occurrence, with a repertoire-size bias correction applied to the TCR pairs. In a later analysis, false discovery rates were estimated by permuting HLA or CMV assignments 20 times. In a later analysis, co-occurring TCRs were grouped using DBSCAN, and TCRdist sequence similarity was added for clustering within HLA-allele-positive subsets. Repertoires with fewer than 30,000 or more than 120,000 public chains, plus five repertoires with anomalous nucleotide sharing, were excluded from co-occurrence clustering. The table comes from immuneACCESS by way of TCRdb, which keeps in-frame sequences with V and J called. Part of the clones is missing from these tables; in studies checked, under half for an unresolved V gene and the rest for unknown reasons. The V and J calls and the clone size are those of that table, but D and trimming were determined from the DNA. The sample table lists 150,000 to 180,000 clones, roughly 80% of them with a count of one. Around 4.1% of the sample lies in the top ten.

Details on this clone: Its specific antigen is unknown. No per-base quality is available; no much larger clone lies one base away.

This sequence was found in a woman between 35 and 50 years old in good health and CMV-seronegative. The sample was PBMCs. The rearrangement joined TRBV10-3 to TRBJ2-7; 7 nucleotides in the junction match TRBD2. The CDR3 has the sequence CAITPGGGRPYEQYF. The nucleotide sequence is TGTGCCATCACCCCGGGGGGAGGTCGCCCCTACGAGCAGTACTTC.